Detailed here is one TCR beta chain. No antigen is known for it. These data belong to a study of cytomegalovirus exposure and HLA in healthy donors. Study-level results: Most CMV-associated TCR beta chains appeared HLA-restricted in a later analysis. The authors enumerated under 200 TCR beta chains as linked to cytomegalovirus. The likely origin of a cluster of highly shared sequence variants was a sequencing artifact.

60 Vbeta and 13 Jbeta primers were used in PCR. TCRdb's table, derived via immunoSEQ multiplex PCR, lists solely in-frame clones and lacks some. This sample has about 190,000 clones, with about 88% found just once. The CDR3 totals 14 residues. The ends lost 4 bases at V and 9 bases at J; junction bases unmatched: 8. CDR1 and CDR2 from the germline V gene are ENHRY and SYGVKD. The V call is TRBV10-3, the J call TRBJ2-3; 9 nucleotides match TRBD1. This TCR came from a woman aged 18-29 years in good health and CMV-seronegative. Sequencing was done on a sample of PBMCs. This CDR3 is CAISGDGDRETQYF. CDR3 DNA: TGTGCCATCAGTGGCGATGGGGACAGGGAAACGCAGTATTTT.